This is a list of T cell receptor beta chains from one sample in a study of neurological immune-mediated disorders. TCRdb re-analysed the 5' RACE reads in MiXCR, keeping a single row per CDR3 protein. The sample records 50,000 to 65,000 distinct CDR3 sequences, around 3.6% being singletons. The sample comprised PBMCs. These TCRs come from a man aged 25 to 45 with multiple sclerosis. The CDR3 runs from the conserved cysteine through the conserved F or W. D genes are given only for firm matches. Where a row states a size, it is once, few, many or the class of an expanded clone; other rows omit it.

size,D,V,J,DNA,CDR3
many,-,TRBV7-2,TRBJ2-2,TGTGCCAGCAGCCTCTCCGGGACCTCGAACACCGGGGAGCTGTTTTTT,CASSLSGTSNTGELFF
-,TRBD2,TRBV6-1,TRBJ2-3,TGTGCCAGCAGTGAAGATCCGCGGGGGACTCACACAGATACGCAGTATTTT,CASSEDPRGTHTDTQYF
many,TRBD2,TRBV7-8,TRBJ2-1,TGTGCCAGCAGCTTACCCGGGACTAGCCGGTATGAGCAGTTCTTC,CASSLPGTSRYEQFF
many,-,TRBV9,TRBJ1-1,TGTGCCAGCAGCGTAGGAAAGGGCACTGAAGCTTTCTTT,CASSVGKGTEAFF
many,TRBD1,TRBV5-6,TRBJ2-7,TGTGCCAGCAGCCCCGGGACAGGGGTCCACGAGCAGTACTTC,CASSPGTGVHEQYF
many,-,TRBV6-5,TRBJ2-7,TGTGCCAGCAGTTACGGGGGGGCTCCCTACGAGCAGTACTTC,CASSYGGAPYEQYF
many,TRBD1,TRBV5-1,TRBJ1-1,TGCGCCAGCAGCTTTCAGGACAGGGGTACTGAAGCTTTCTTT,CASSFQDRGTEAFF
many,-,TRBV20-1,TRBJ1-5,TGCAGTGCTAGAGAAATGGGGGCGAGCCGCAATCAGCCCCAGCATTTT,CSAREMGASRNQPQHF
many,-,TRBV20-1,TRBJ1-2,TGCAGTGCTTTCGAGATATCACCGGGTCGCGCTTATGGCTACACCTTC,CSAFEISPGRAYGYTF
many,-,TRBV5-1,TRBJ2-7,TGCGCCAGCAGCTTTCCGGGTTACGAGCAGTACTTC,CASSFPGYEQYF
many,-,TRBV12-3/TRBV12-4,TRBJ2-7,TGTGCCAGCAGTTCATACTCAGGGGCCGAGCAGTACTTC,CASSSYSGAEQYF
many,TRBD1,TRBV20-1,TRBJ1-4,TGCAGTGCTCCGGACAGGGACGAAAAACTGTTTTTT,CSAPDRDEKLFF
many,-,TRBV25-1,TRBJ1-2,TGTGCCAGCAGTGAACGGGGTCAGGGGAGCTATGGCTACACCTTC,CASSERGQGSYGYTF
many,-,TRBV12-3/TRBV12-4,TRBJ2-2,TGTGCCAGCAGTTTAAACTCAGGCACCGGGGAGCTGTTTTTT,CASSLNSGTGELFF
many,-,TRBV7-8,TRBJ2-7,TGTGCCAGCAGCTTAGGACAAGAGGGCGAGCAGTACTTC,CASSLGQEGEQYF
many,-,TRBV5-1,TRBJ2-1,TGCGCCAGCACCACAGGTTCTCCTTACAATGAGCAGTTCTTC,CASTTGSPYNEQFF
many,-,TRBV7-2,TRBJ1-2,TGTGCCAGCAGCGAAACTAACCCGGGGGCCTCTTATGGCTACACCTTC,CASSETNPGASYGYTF
many,TRBD2,TRBV4-2,TRBJ2-1,TGTGCCAGCAGCCAAGGTAGCGGGACTAGCCTTAATGAGCAGTTCTTC,CASSQGSGTSLNEQFF
many,-,TRBV11-2,TRBJ2-7,TGTGCCAGCAGTACAATCTCCTACGAGCAGTACTTC,CASSTISYEQYF
many,-,TRBV3-1,TRBJ1-5,TGTGCCAGCAGCCGAGGGACTCGGGGGCAGCCCCAGCATTTT,CASSRGTRGQPQHF
many,-,TRBV20-1,TRBJ1-1,TGCAGTGCAAGACTGGACAGCCCCACTGAAGCTTTCTTT,CSARLDSPTEAFF
many,-,TRBV5-1,TRBJ2-3,TGCGCCAGCAGCTTAAACTCTTGGCGGGGATTCACAGATACGCAGTATTTT,CASSLNSWRGFTDTQYF
many,-,TRBV5-6,TRBJ1-2,TGTGCCAGCAGCCTGGGCCCTACTGGTGGCTACACCTTC,CASSLGPTGGYTF
few,-,TRBV6-2/TRBV6-3,TRBJ2-3,TGTGCCAGCAGCCCCACGGGGCAGCACACAGATACGCAGTATTTT,CASSPTGQHTDTQYF
many,-,TRBV20-1,TRBJ2-2,TGCAGTGCTAGAGGCACTGGACCCGGGGAGCTGTTTTTT,CSARGTGPGELFF
many,TRBD1,TRBV2,TRBJ2-1,TGTGCCACCTCCCCACAGGGGGCAGGGGAGCAGTTCTTC,CATSPQGAGEQFF
many,-,TRBV7-2,TRBJ2-3,TGTGCCAGCAGCTCCGGAGACAGAAATACGCAGTATTTT,CASSSGDRNTQYF
many,TRBD1,TRBV15,TRBJ1-2,TGTGCCACCAGCTTTGACAGGGGGGACTATGGCTACACCTTC,CATSFDRGDYGYTF
many,-,TRBV3-1,TRBJ2-4,TGTGCCAGCAGCCAAATGGACCGTGGATCCAAAAACATTCAGTACTTC,CASSQMDRGSKNIQYF
-,TRBD1,TRBV12-3/TRBV12-4,TRBJ1-5,TGTGCCAGCAGGCAAGGACAGGGGCAAGCTCAGCCCCAGCATTTT,CASRQGQGQAQPQHF
many,-,TRBV5-1,TRBJ2-3,TGCGCCAGCAGCTTGGCCGACAGGCCCAGCACAGATACGCAGTATTTT,CASSLADRPSTDTQYF
many,-,TRBV29-1,TRBJ1-1,TGCAGCGTTGAGGACGGTCTGAACACTGAAGCTTTCTTT,CSVEDGLNTEAFF
many,-,TRBV20-1,TRBJ1-1,TGCAGTGCTAGAAAAGGGGGGATGAACACTGAAGCTTTCTTT,CSARKGGMNTEAFF
many,TRBD1,TRBV20-1,TRBJ2-5,TGCAGTGCTAGTTGGGACAGACAAGAGACCCAGTACTTC,CSASWDRQETQYF
many,TRBD2,TRBV10-3,TRBJ2-7,TGTGCCATCAGCCCCGGGACTAGCGCGGGCTACGAGCAGTACTTC,CAISPGTSAGYEQYF
many,-,TRBV5-1,TRBJ1-1,TGCGCCAGCAGCAGGGTCGCCGAAACCTCTAAAGCTTTCTTT,CASSRVAETSKAFF
many,-,TRBV3-1,TRBJ2-7,TGTGCCAGCAGTCAGAACTACGAGCAGTACTTC,CASSQNYEQYF
many,TRBD2,TRBV5-1,TRBJ2-6,TGCGCCAGCAGCTTCCGCGGGGGAACTGGGGCCAACGTCCTGACTTTC,CASSFRGGTGANVLTF
many,-,TRBV6-2/TRBV6-3,TRBJ2-7,TGTGCCAGCAGTCAGACCAGGGACGAGCAGTACTTC,CASSQTRDEQYF
many,-,TRBV6-2/TRBV6-3,TRBJ1-1,TGTGCCAGCAGCTCCCCACTGAACACTGAAGCTTTCTTT,CASSSPLNTEAFF
many,TRBD1,TRBV29-1,TRBJ1-1,TGCAGCGTTGATGGGTTGGATGGCAGGGGGTCCACTGAAGCTTTCTTT,CSVDGLDGRGSTEAFF
many,-,TRBV4-1,TRBJ1-2,TGCGCCAGCAGCCAAGTCGGCAGGGGTGCCTCGGGCTACACCTTC,CASSQVGRGASGYTF
many,-,TRBV25-1,TRBJ1-2,TGTGCCAGCAGTGAATATAAAAATTCGGGCTACACCTTC,CASSEYKNSGYTF
many,-,TRBV20-1,TRBJ2-1,TGCAGTGCTAGCTGGGATTGGGGCAATGAGCAGTTCTTC,CSASWDWGNEQFF
few,TRBD2,TRBV5-1,TRBJ2-1,TGCGCCAGCAGCTTGGTAGGGACTAGAGGGGTCAGGCGTCAGTTCTTC,CASSLVGTRGVRRQFF
many,-,TRBV20-1,TRBJ1-5,TGCAGTGCTAGAGACAGATATAGCAATCAGCCCCAGAATTTT,CSARDRYSNQPQNF
many,-,TRBV20-1,TRBJ1-2,TGCAGTGCTAGAGATCCGGCGGTAAAGATCTATGGCTACACCTTC,CSARDPAVKIYGYTF
many,TRBD2,TRBV29-1,TRBJ2-2,TGCAGCGTTGGGAAAGCGGGAGGGCTTACCACACTGGTCAGCACCGGGGAGCTGTTTTTT,CSVGKAGGLTTLVSTGELFF
many,TRBD1,TRBV20-1,TRBJ1-5,TGCAGTGCTAGAGCTACGGACAGGGTCCCGGGTCAGCCCCAGCATTTT,CSARATDRVPGQPQHF